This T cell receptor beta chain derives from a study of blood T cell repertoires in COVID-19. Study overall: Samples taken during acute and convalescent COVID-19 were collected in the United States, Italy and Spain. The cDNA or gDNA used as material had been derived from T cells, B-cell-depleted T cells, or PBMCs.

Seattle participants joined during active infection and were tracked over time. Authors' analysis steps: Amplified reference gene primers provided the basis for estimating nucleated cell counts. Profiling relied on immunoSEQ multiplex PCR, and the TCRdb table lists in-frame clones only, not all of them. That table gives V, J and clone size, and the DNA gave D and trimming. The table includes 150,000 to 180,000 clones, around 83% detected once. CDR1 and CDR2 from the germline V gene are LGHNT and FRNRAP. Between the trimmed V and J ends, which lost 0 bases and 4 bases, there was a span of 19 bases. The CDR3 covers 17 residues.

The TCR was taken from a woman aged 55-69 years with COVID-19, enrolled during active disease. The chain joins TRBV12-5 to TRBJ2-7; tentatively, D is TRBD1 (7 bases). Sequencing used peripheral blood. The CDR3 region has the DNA TGTGCTAGTGGTTTGGTGGGGGCCGGAGGGGGCGGATACGAGCAGTACTTC. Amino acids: CASGLVGAGGGGYEQYF.